The 27 T cell receptor beta chains given below trace back to one sample, sequenced in a study of shared clonotypes between healthy human individuals. Using immunoSEQ multiplex PCR, the repertoire was profiled, and TCRdb retains in-frame clones only, with some absent. The table includes around 1,100,000 clones, 60% to 80% detected once. The specimen was memory CD4+ T cells from PBMCs. The sample's subset: CD45RA-negative fraction. The receptor set was obtained from a man younger than 35 in good health. Some clones in this sample may be carry-over from other donors' samples.

This rearrangement joins TRBV19 to TRBJ1-5, with 7 bases that match TRBD1. The germline V gene has CDR1 LNHDA and CDR2 SQIVND (reference sequence). V lost 4 bases and J lost 1; bases outside the gene matches: 13. The CDR3 length is 18 residues. This CDR3 reads CASSTLDRNLWSNQPQHF. CDR3 sequence (DNA): TGTGCCAGTAGTACCTTGGACAGGAACCTTTGGAGCAATCAGCCCCAGCATTTT.

V gene TRBV5-1 combines with J gene TRBJ2-3; maybe TRBD2 (5 bases). V was trimmed by 0 bases and J by 2 bases, leaving 7 bases between them. Germline values: CDR1 SGHRS, CDR2 YFSETQ. CDR3 length: 14 residues. The CDR3 coding sequence is TGCGCCAGCAGCTTGGACGGGATCACAGATACGCAGTATTTT. Translation: CASSLDGITDTQYF.

The chain combines TRBV5-1 with TRBJ2-5; no definite D call. This CDR3 contains 13 residues. CDR1 is SGHRS, CDR2 YFSETQ, per germline. The V gene lost 1 base and the J gene lost 3 bases, with 7 bases spanning the gap. This CDR3 is CASSLMREETQYF. The CDR3 bases are TGCGCCAGCAGCTTGATGAGAGAAGAGACCCAGTACTTC.

The V call is TRBV7-9, the J call TRBJ1-2, with D unresolved. This CDR3 has 12 amino acids. V was cut by 2 bases and J by 3 bases, with 4 bases left in between. The V gene's germline CDR1 is SEHNR and CDR2 FQNEAQ (reference sequence). Written as DNA, the CDR3 is TGTGCCAGCAGCTTATTAGACTATGGCTACACCTTC. This translates into CASSLLDYGYTF.

The chain carries TRBV2 and TRBJ2-5; D is perhaps TRBD2 (6 bases). Germline V CDR1 and CDR2: SNHLY, FYNNEI. CDR3 length: 13 residues. Between the trimmed V and J ends, which lost 5 bases and 4 bases, there was a span of 11 bases. The CDR3 is CASSRLEGETQYF. The CDR3 region has the DNA TGTGCCAGCAGTCGACTAGAGGGAGAGACCCAGTACTTC.

Only one count was recorded for this clone. This chain connects TRBV7-8 to TRBJ1-5; D uncertain. Deletions cut 5 bases from V and 4 bases from J, with 9 bases between. The CDR3 length is 13 residues. Per the germline V gene, CDR1 is SGHVS and CDR2 is FQNEAQ. The CDR3, as DNA: TGTGCCAGCAGCGCCTGGGGAAATCAGCCCCAGCATTTT. This sequence encodes CASSAWGNQPQHF.

The chain recombines TRBV10-3 with TRBJ2-7; 9 nucleotides align to TRBD1. The CDR3 has 16 amino acids. Germline loops: CDR1 ENHRY, CDR2 SYGVKD. V shed 3 bases and J 0 bases; nucleotides not matched to a gene: 6. DNA for the CDR3: TGTGCCATCAGTGACCCTACAGGGGGCGCCTCCTACGAGCAGTACTTC. Translating gives CAISDPTGGASYEQYF.

This rearrangement joins TRBV5-1 to TRBJ1-3; TRBD1 agrees at 8 bases. This CDR3 comprises 17 residues. Germline CDR1 reads SGHRS; CDR2 reads YFSETQ. V was pared by 4 bases and J by 1 base, with 10 bases of the junction left unmatched. The CDR3 bases are TGCGCCAGCAGCCCCGAACGACAGGGGAAGTCTGGAAACACCATATATTTT. The encoded protein is CASSPERQGKSGNTIYF.

The rearrangement links TRBV4-3 to TRBJ2-5; either TRBD1 or TRBD2 may fit D (7 bases each). This CDR3 spans 17 amino acids. V lost 0 bases and J lost 4, with 18 bases in between. The germline V gene encodes CDR1 LGHNA and CDR2 YSLEER. The DNA for the CDR3 is TGCGCCAGCAGCCAAGAACCTCCAGGGGGAGGGAGAGAGACCCAGTACTTC. Protein: CASSQEPPGGGRETQYF.

The genes are TRBV19 and TRBJ2-7; the match to TRBD1 covers 7 bases. The ends lost 5 bases at V and 5 bases at J; junction bases unmatched: 12. The germline V gene has CDR1 LNHDA and CDR2 SQIVND (reference sequence). CDR3 size: 15 residues. The CDR3 DNA is TGTGCCAGTAGTTCTAATACAGGGGTATGGGACGAGCAGTACTTC. Its translation: CASSSNTGVWDEQYF.

This sequence joins TRBV6-5 and TRBJ2-1, with 10 bases aligning to TRBD2. In germline, CDR1 is MNHEY, CDR2 SVGAGI. The V and J ends lost 10 bases and 7 bases, in that order; junction bases with no gene match: 13. The CDR3 length is 15 residues. The CDR3, as DNA: TGTGCCACACGCCCAGCGGGAGGGCCGGGTAATGAGCAGTTCTTC. Translation gives CATRPAGGPGNEQFF.

The chain recombines TRBV7-2 with TRBJ1-2; D unresolved. The CDR3 consists of 14 residues. Trimming took 1 base from V and 7 from J, leaving 13 bases between them. Germline loops: CDR1 SGHTA, CDR2 FQGNSA. The CDR3 region is CASSLVRSEAGYTF. In nucleotides, the CDR3 is TGTGCCAGCAGCTTAGTGAGGTCCGAGGCTGGCTACACCTTC.

This clone was observed a handful of times. The chain uses TRBV29-1 and TRBJ2-1; D ambiguous. V was shortened by 3 bases and J by 13 bases, with 10 bases between the two germline ends. There are 10 residues in the CDR3. The germline gives CDR1 SQVTM, CDR2 ANQGSEA. CDR3 in DNA: TGCAGCGTTGATACGGATCTCCAGTTCTTC. Its translation is CSVDTDLQFF.

The CDR3 spells CASSPLGEVLAKNIQYF. CDR3 DNA: TGTGCCAGCAGTCCGCTTGGAGAGGTCCTAGCCAAAAACATTCAGTACTTC. This chain connects TRBV27 to TRBJ2-4, with D hard to call. The CDR3 consists of 17 residues. Germline V gives CDR1 MNHEY, CDR2 SMNVEV (reference sequence). V was trimmed by 5 bases and J by 0 bases, leaving 17 bases between them.

This chain uses TRBV11-1 with TRBJ1-1, with 9 bases identical to TRBD1. The V gene end was trimmed by 8 bases and the J gene end by 4 bases; junction bases not matched to a gene: 8. The germline CDR1 and CDR2 sequences are SGHAT and FQDESV (reference sequence). The CDR3 totals 14 residues. CDR3 nucleotides: TGTGCCAGCCAGTTAACAGGGGGCATCACTGAAGCTTTCTTT. This sequence encodes CASQLTGGITEAFF.

V gene TRBV7-3 combines with J gene TRBJ2-7; 8 positions agree with TRBD2. The CDR3 loop spans 15 amino acids. Trimming took 3 bases from V and 3 from J; bases not matched to a gene: 7. Per germline, CDR1 SGHTA and CDR2 FQGTGA. The CDR3 nucleotides are TGTGCCAGCAGCTTCCAAGCGGGAGCTCTCTACGAGCAGTACTTC. Encoded protein: CASSFQAGALYEQYF.

The chain uses TRBV14 and TRBJ1-2; 8 bases align to TRBD1. V was pared by 1 base and J by 2 bases, with 12 bases of the junction left unmatched. The CDR3 is made up of 18 amino acids. In germline, CDR1 is SGHDN, CDR2 FVKESK. DNA of the CDR3: TGTGCCAGCAGCCAAGGTCGAGGCAGGGGGCCAAGGAACTATGGCTACACCTTC. Its protein is CASSQGRGRGPRNYGYTF.

This rearrangement joins TRBV5-4 to TRBJ1-3; D perhaps matches TRBD1 (6 bases). The V gene's germline CDR1 is SGHNT and CDR2 YYREEE (reference sequence). The germline V and J ends were trimmed by 0 bases and 4 bases, with 11 bases remaining between them. The CDR3 sequence is 15 residues long. CDR3 DNA: TGTGCCAGCAGCTTGGAAGCAGGGGCAGGAAACACCATATATTTT. This gives the protein CASSLEAGAGNTIYF.

This chain's CDR3 is CASSLALGTNTEAFF. DNA for the CDR3: TGTGCCAGCAGCTTAGCGCTGGGTACGAACACTGAAGCTTTCTTT. V gene TRBV7-8 combines with J gene TRBJ1-1; no clear D. Deletions cut 0 bases from V and 1 base from J, with 9 bases between. CDR1 is SGHVS and CDR2 is FQNEAQ in the germline V gene. The CDR3 contains 15 residues.

The chain carries TRBV6-6 and TRBJ1-6, with 9 bases fitting TRBD1. The CDR3 runs 15 residues. CDR1 is MNHNY and CDR2 is SVGAGI in the germline V gene (reference sequence). The ends lost 8 bases at V and 8 bases at J; junction bases unmatched: 10. CDR3 nucleotide sequence: TGTGCCAGCGCGGGACAGGGTACTGTTTATTCACCCCTCCACTTT. Translated, it gives CASAGQGTVYSPLHF.

The chain couples TRBV5-5 to TRBJ1-1, with a possible D match to TRBD1 (6 bases). This CDR3 has 15 amino acids. Per germline, CDR1 SGHKS and CDR2 YYEKEE (reference sequence). Between the trimmed V and J ends, which lost 5 bases and 5 bases, there was a span of 19 bases. CDR3 sequence (DNA): TGTGCCAGCAGTTTGTCCATGGGGGCGCCGACTGAAGCTTTCTTT. Protein product: CASSLSMGAPTEAFF.

CDR3 DNA sequence: TGTGCCAGCAGCTTGGAGACCGGAGGGTACGAGCAGTACTTC. This codes for CASSLETGGYEQYF. The rearrangement uses TRBV5-4 and TRBJ2-7, with D possibly TRBD2 on 6 matching bases. CDR3 length equals 14 residues. V shed 0 bases and J shed 4 bases, with 11 bases lying between them. Germline V gene sequence: CDR1 SGHNT, CDR2 YYREEE (reference sequence).

This clone showed up many times. The CDR3 DNA reads TGTGCCAGCTCACGACAGGGGGCAAGTGAGCAGTTCTTC. This sequence encodes CASSRQGASEQFF. V gene TRBV18 combines with J gene TRBJ2-1; 10 bases map to TRBD1. In germline, CDR1 is KGHSH, CDR2 LQKENI. The CDR3 is made up of 13 amino acids. V was pared by 4 bases and J by 9 bases, with 3 bases of the junction left unmatched.

To note about this clone: Being one base from a much bigger clone, this may be a read error. The V call is TRBV30, the J call TRBJ2-6, with D hard to call. Per the germline V gene, CDR1 is GTSNPN and CDR2 is SVGIG (reference sequence). The CDR3 has 13 residues. The ends were cut back, 0 bases at V and 3 bases at J, with 3 bases in the middle. The CDR3 is CAWSVCGANVLTF. CDR3 sequence (DNA): TGTGCCTGGAGTGTGTGTGGGGCCAACGTCCTGACTTTC. Supplemented by reference TRBV30 and TRBJ2-6, the full variable domain reads SQTIHQWPATLVQPVGSPLSLECTVEGTSNPNLYWYRQAAGRGLQLLFYSVGIGQISSEVPQNLSASRPQDRQFILSSKKLLLSDSGFYLCAWSVCGANVLTFGAGSRLTVL.

The V gene is TRBV4-2, the J gene TRBJ2-3; TRBD2 agrees at 7 bases. The CDR3 has 18 amino acids. V lost 0 bases and J lost 1; bases outside the gene matches: 10. Per the germline V gene, CDR1 is LGHNA and CDR2 is YNFKEQ. This CDR3 is CASSQDLAVRVRTDTQYF. CDR3 in DNA: TGTGCCAGCAGCCAAGATCTAGCGGTTCGAGTCCGCACAGATACGCAGTATTTT.

The V and J genes are TRBV15 and TRBJ1-5; 10 bases line up with TRBD1. Germline loops: CDR1 LNHNV, CDR2 YYDKDF (reference sequence). This CDR3 has 20 amino acids. Trimming took 0 bases from V and 0 from J; bases not matched to a gene: 11. This CDR3 reads CATSRDTAGQGVYSNQPQHF. The CDR3 DNA sequence: TGTGCCACCAGCAGAGATACGGCAGGACAGGGGGTTTATAGCAATCAGCCCCAGCATTTT.

Here the CDR3 reads CASSLGQNTEAFF. CDR3 DNA sequence: TGTGCCAGCAGCTTAGGCCAAAACACTGAAGCTTTCTTT. J is TRBJ1-1 and V is TRBV11-2; no clear D. The CDR3 loop spans 13 amino acids. V dropped 1 base and J dropped 2 bases, with 5 bases sitting between them. Germline CDR1 SGHAT, CDR2 FQNNGV.